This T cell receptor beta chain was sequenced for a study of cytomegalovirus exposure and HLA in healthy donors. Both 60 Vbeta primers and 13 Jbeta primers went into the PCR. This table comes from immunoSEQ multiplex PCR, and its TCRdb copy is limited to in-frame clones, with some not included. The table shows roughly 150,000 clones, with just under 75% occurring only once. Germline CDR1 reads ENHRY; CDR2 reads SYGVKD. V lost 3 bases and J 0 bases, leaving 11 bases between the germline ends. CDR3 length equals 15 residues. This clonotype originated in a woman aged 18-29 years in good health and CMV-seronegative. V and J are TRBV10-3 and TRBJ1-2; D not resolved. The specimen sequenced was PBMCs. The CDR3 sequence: CAISDQNQANYGYTF. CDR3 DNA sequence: TGTGCCATCAGTGATCAGAATCAAGCTAACTATGGCTACACCTTC.